Listed below are T cell receptor beta chains from one sample, sequenced in a study of cytomegalovirus exposure and HLA in healthy donors. Here immunoSEQ multiplex PCR was the method, and the copy in TCRdb shows in-frame clones only, minus some. The table lists about 140,000 clones, about three quarters of them singletons. The specimen was PBMCs. All receptors derive from a male donor in good health and CMV-seropositive. Each CDR3 is given with its conserved first and last residue. Fields, in order: V gene, J gene, clone size, D gene, CDR3 protein, CDR3 DNA. A D gene is named only where the DNA matches it firmly. Not every row has a clone size; where given, it reads once, few, many or a size class.

V: TRBV9; J: TRBJ2-7; size: -; D: TRBD1; CDR3: CASSAAGQGRGLDEQYF; DNA: TGTGCCAGCAGCGCCGCCGGACAGGGGCGGGGCCTTGACGAGCAGTACTTC
V: TRBV5-1; J: TRBJ2-3; size: -; D: -; CDR3: CASSLAVTYRGTDTQYF; DNA: TGCGCCAGCAGCTTGGCCGTGACTTATCGCGGAACGGATACGCAGTATTTT
V: TRBV28; J: TRBJ2-7; size: -; D: -; CDR3: CASSLPLGRRSYEQYF; DNA: TGTGCCAGCAGTTTACCCCTCGGCCGGAGGTCCTACGAGCAGTACTTC
V: TRBV9; J: TRBJ2-1; size: -; D: -; CDR3: CASSVRQDRSYYNEQFF; DNA: TGTGCCAGCAGCGTACGCCAGGATCGATCCTACTACAATGAGCAGTTCTTC
V: TRBV6-1; J: TRBJ2-7; size: -; D: -; CDR3: CASSELQGGVYEQYF; DNA: TGTGCCAGCAGTGAGCTACAGGGCGGTGTCTACGAGCAGTACTTC
V: TRBV5-1; J: TRBJ2-3; size: -; D: TRBD1; CDR3: CASSSPGGSDTDTQYF; DNA: TGCGCCAGCAGCTCCCCAGGGGGCTCTGACACAGATACGCAGTATTTT
V: TRBV5-1; J: TRBJ2-2; size: -; D: TRBD1; CDR3: CASSSGQYTGELFF; DNA: TGCGCCAGCAGTTCGGGACAGTACACCGGGGAGCTGTTTTTT
V: TRBV7-3; J: TRBJ2-2; size: -; D: -; CDR3: CASRIDSTNTGELFF; DNA: TGTGCCAGCAGGATCGACAGTACGAACACCGGGGAGCTGTTTTTT
V: TRBV6-5; J: TRBJ2-1; size: -; D: TRBD2; CDR3: CASSTIAGKGNEQFF; DNA: TGTGCCAGCAGCACAATAGCGGGAAAAGGAAATGAGCAGTTCTTC
V: TRBV5-4; J: TRBJ2-7; size: once; D: -; CDR3: CASSYPGAPYEQYF; DNA: TGTGCCAGCAGCTATCCAGGGGCTCCCTACGAGCAGTACTTC
V: TRBV7-2; J: TRBJ2-3; size: -; D: TRBD2; CDR3: CASSSSAGEGDTQYF; DNA: TGTGCCAGCAGCTCATCAGCGGGAGAGGGAGATACGCAGTATTTT
V: TRBV2; J: TRBJ2-1; size: once; D: -; CDR3: CASSAGQIYNEQFF; DNA: TGTGCCAGCAGCGCGGGACAGATATACAATGAGCAGTTCTTC
V: TRBV21-1; J: TRBJ1-1; size: once; D: -; CDR3: CASSKALSRGTEAFF; DNA: TGTGCCAGCAGCAAAGCGCTTTCACGGGGGACTGAAGCTTTCTTT
V: TRBV2; J: TRBJ2-7; size: -; D: -; CDR3: CASRSLSSYEQYF; DNA: TGTGCCAGCAGAAGCCTAAGCTCCTACGAGCAGTACTTC
V: TRBV6-5; J: TRBJ2-7; size: -; D: -; CDR3: CASTPLTGYSYEQYF; DNA: TGTGCCAGCACCCCGCTGACAGGCTACTCCTACGAGCAGTACTTC
V: TRBV5-4; J: TRBJ2-2; size: -; D: -; CDR3: CASIQTPNTGELFF; DNA: TGTGCCAGCATCCAGACACCGAACACCGGGGAGCTGTTTTTT
V: TRBV5-6; J: TRBJ2-3; size: once; D: TRBD2; CDR3: CASSLRGGRAFGDTQYF; DNA: TGTGCCAGCAGCTTGAGAGGAGGGAGGGCCTTTGGGGATACGCAGTATTTT
V: TRBV19; J: TRBJ2-7; size: -; D: -; CDR3: CASSIDFDSEQYF; DNA: TGTGCCAGTAGTATAGATTTCGACAGCGAGCAGTACTTC
V: TRBV4-2; J: TRBJ2-3; size: -; D: TRBD2; CDR3: CASSPRAGGPNTQYF; DNA: TGTGCCAGCAGCCCTAGAGCGGGAGGGCCGAATACGCAGTATTTT
V: TRBV5-8; J: TRBJ2-1; size: few; D: TRBD2; CDR3: CASRLAGGSYNEQFF; DNA: TGTGCCAGCAGACTAGCGGGGGGGTCCTACAATGAGCAGTTCTTC
V: TRBV13; J: TRBJ2-3; size: -; D: TRBD2; CDR3: CASSPGGLAGAHTDTQYF; DNA: TGTGCCAGCAGCCCCGGGGGACTAGCGGGGGCACACACAGATACGCAGTATTTT
V: TRBV19; J: TRBJ2-2; size: -; D: -; CDR3: CASTPLMSERGTGELFF; DNA: TGTGCCAGTACTCCACTCATGAGCGAGAGAGGGACCGGGGAGCTGTTTTTT
V: TRBV19; J: TRBJ2-1; size: few; D: TRBD2; CDR3: CASSFTGTTYNEQFF; DNA: TGTGCCAGTAGTTTTACCGGGACTACCTACAATGAGCAGTTCTTC
V: TRBV28; J: TRBJ1-1; size: -; D: TRBD1; CDR3: CASTYLQGTEAFF; DNA: TGTGCCAGCACCTACCTACAGGGGACTGAAGCTTTCTTT
V: TRBV29-1; J: TRBJ2-7; size: -; D: -; CDR3: CSVDGITGGDSYEQYF; DNA: TGCAGCGTTGACGGTATTACAGGGGGGGATTCCTACGAGCAGTACTTC
V: TRBV9; J: TRBJ1-1; size: -; D: -; CDR3: CASSAGGGTEAFF; DNA: TGTGCCAGCAGCGCGGGGGGGGGCACTGAAGCTTTCTTT